This record covers a single TCR beta chain. Germline CDR1 is LNHDA and CDR2 is SQIVND (reference sequence). The length of the CDR3 is 14 residues. V lost 7 bases to trimming and J lost 1 base, with 13 bases between them. This sample stems from a study of blood T cell repertoires in COVID-19. Overall study context: Some COVID-19 samples were acute and others convalescent; all came from the United States, Italy and Spain. Nucleic acid was either cDNA or gDNA, and it came from T cells, B-cell-depleted T cells, or PBMCs.

Under the authors' procedure: Reference gene primer amplification gave nucleated cell count estimates. Some clones are missing from TCRdb's copy, which holds only in-frame ones; the method was immunoSEQ multiplex PCR. The V and J calls and clone size come from that table; D and trimming were worked out from the DNA. The sample carries some 76,000 clones, 80% to 90% recorded once. The chain recombines TRBV19 with TRBJ1-1; D ambiguous. The sequencing sample was made of peripheral blood. The clonotype comes from a woman between 55 and 75 years old with acute or convalescent COVID-19. The CDR3: CASTSVLANTEAFF. CDR3 DNA: TGTGCCAGTACGTCTGTGTTAGCGAACACTGAAGCTTTCTTT. Drawing the rest from reference TRBV19 and TRBJ1-1, the complete variable domain is DGGITQSPKYLFRKEGQNVTLSCEQNLNHDAMYWYRQDPGQGLRLIYYSQIVNDFQKGDIAEGYSVSREKKESFPLTVTSAQKNPTAFYLCASTSVLANTEAFFGQGTRLTVV.